This entry lists 29 T cell receptor beta chains sequenced from one sample in a study of response to subunit inactivated influenza vaccine. From the RT-PCR reads, TCRdb called clonotypes with MiXCR, one entry per CDR3 protein. This table has about 610,000 distinct CDR3 sequences, approximately 14% appearing once. The sequenced sample was PBMCs from blood, obtained 12 days after vaccination. Source of these receptors: a man aged 50 to 59 who received an inactivated influenza vaccine.

At least ten counts were recorded for this clonotype. The chain links TRBV9 to TRBJ1-4; 8 bases are a match to TRBD1. The CDR3 totals 14 residues. V shed 4 bases, J shed 8 bases, and the junction held 7 bases outside the gene matches. In germline, CDR1 is SGDLS, CDR2 YYNGEE. CDR3 sequence: CASSPGQAGEKLFF. DNA of the CDR3: TGTGCCAGCAGCCCGGGACAGGCCGGGGAAAAACTGTTTTTT.

This rearrangement joins TRBV12-3 or TRBV12-4 to TRBJ1-6; D is unclear. This CDR3 spans 13 amino acids. Deletions cut 5 bases from V and 7 bases from J, with 9 bases between. CDR3 coding DNA: TGTGCCAGCAGTGTGCCAGACAATTCACCCCTCCACTTT. It translates to CASSVPDNSPLHF.

This clonotype was seen at least ten times. The chain is built from TRBV24-1 and TRBJ2-7; a weak D match, TRBD2 (6 bases). Trimming took 1 base from V and 4 from J, leaving 13 bases between them. Germline values: CDR1 KGHDR, CDR2 SFDVKD. This CDR3 has 15 amino acids. CDR3 region: CATSDLGGGEYEQYF. DNA of the CDR3: TGTGCCACCAGTGATTTAGGAGGAGGGGAATACGAGCAGTACTTC.

This clonotype has ten or more counts. V usage is TRBV30 and J usage is TRBJ1-6; 10 nucleotides match TRBD1. Germline V CDR1 and CDR2: GTSNPN, SVGIG (reference sequence). CDR3 size: 15 residues. V gave up 3 bases and J gave up 7 bases; unmatched junction bases: 6. The chain's CDR3 is CAWRDTGQGNSPLHF. For the CDR3, the DNA is TGTGCCTGGAGGGATACGGGACAGGGGAATTCACCCCTCCACTTT.

There are a few counts of this clonotype. V and J are TRBV29-1 and TRBJ2-7; 7 nucleotides align to TRBD2. The CDR3 length is 13 residues. CDR1 is SQVTM, CDR2 ANQGSEA, per germline. The V gene end was trimmed by 4 bases and the J gene end by 2 bases; junction bases not matched to a gene: 5. The CDR3 bases are TGCAGCGTTGCTGCGGGAGAGACCTACGAGCAGTACTTC. Encoded protein: CSVAAGETYEQYF.

V is TRBV20-1 and J is TRBJ2-5; D is unresolved. Germline V gene sequence: CDR1 DFQATT, CDR2 SNEGSKA (reference sequence). Between the trimmed V and J ends, which lost 2 bases and 1 base, there was a span of 14 bases. This CDR3 spans 15 amino acids. The DNA of the CDR3 is TGCAGTGCTAGAAGTTCGGCGGAAGCCCAAGAGACCCAGTACTTC. This encodes CSARSSAEAQETQYF.

The chain has TRBV4-3 and TRBJ1-6, with TRBD1 matching 7 bases. CDR3 length: 14 residues. V was clipped by 4 bases and J by 7 bases; unmatched bases: 4. The germline CDR1 and CDR2 sequences are LGHNA and YSLEER. The CDR3 DNA reads TGCGCCAGCAGCCGCGGGACAGCCAATTCACCCCTCCACTTT. This codes for CASSRGTANSPLHF.

This clonotype was detected only a few times. The V and J genes are TRBV25-1 and TRBJ2-2, with 11 bases that match TRBD2. The ends lost 1 base at V and 4 bases at J; junction bases unmatched: 2. Germline CDR1 reads MGHDK; CDR2 reads SYGVNS. The length of the CDR3 is 16 residues. CDR3 in DNA: TGTGCCAGCAGTGAATTAACTAGCGGGAGCACCGGGGAGCTGTTTTTT. Amino acids: CASSELTSGSTGELFF. Complete variable domain (other parts from reference TRBV25-1 and TRBJ2-2): EADIYQTPRYLVIGTGKKITLECSQTMGHDKMYWYQQDPGMELHLIHYSYGVNSTEKGDLSSESTVSRIRTEHFPLTLESARPSHTSQYLCASSELTSGSTGELFFGEGSRLTVL.

The chain links TRBV28 to TRBJ2-5; D could derive from TRBD1 or TRBD2 (5 bases each). CDR3 length: 14 residues. Germline CDR1 MDHEN, CDR2 SYDVKM. Trimming removed 6 bases from V and 5 bases from J, with 16 bases in between. The DNA of the CDR3 is TGTGCCAGCAGCCCTCAGGGAAGGAGGGAGACCCAGTACTTC. It codes for CASSPQGRRETQYF.

A few counts support this clonotype. This chain joins TRBV5-1 and TRBJ1-1, with 8 bases that match TRBD1. The CDR3 runs to 20 residues. The J segment lost 4 bases and the V segment lost 3 bases, leaving 23 bases of the junction unmatched. Germline assignment: CDR1 SGHRS and CDR2 YFSETQ. CDR3 in DNA: TGCGCCAGCAGCTCACTCCGGGACAGGACCCGGGAGGGGTCCGGCACTGAAGCTTTCTTT. It specifies CASSSLRDRTREGSGTEAFF. Supplemented by reference TRBV5-1 and TRBJ1-1, the full variable domain reads KAGVTQTPRYLIKTRGQQVTLSCSPISGHRSVSWYQQTPGQGLQFLFEYFSETQRNKGNFPGRFSGRQFSNSRSEMNVSTLELGDSALYLCASSSLRDRTREGSGTEAFFGQGTRLTVV.

The CDR3 sequence: CASSLTSGSGKNIQYF. DNA of the CDR3: TGTGCCAGCAGTTTAACTAGCGGGAGTGGCAAAAACATTCAGTACTTC. V gene TRBV12-3 or TRBV12-4 combines with J gene TRBJ2-4; TRBD2 aligns across 11 bases. V shed 2 bases and J 3 bases; nucleotides not matched to a gene: 3. The CDR3 is made up of 16 amino acids.

In the case of this clonotype: The germline gene is not matched at one end of the junction; a read error may be the cause. J is TRBJ2-7 and V is TRBV29-1; no clear D. Germline V lookup: CDR1 SQVTM, CDR2 ANQGSEA. The CDR3 contains 12 residues. Written as DNA, the CDR3 is TGCAGCGTTGAAAGGGCCGGGTACGGGCAGTACTTC. This translates into CSVERAGYGQYF.

This clonotype showed up just a few times. V usage is TRBV3-1 and J usage is TRBJ2-5; 8 bases map to TRBD2. Germline assignment: CDR1 LGHDT and CDR2 YNNKEL (reference sequence). Unmatched junction bases numbered 14, after V lost 3 bases and J lost 2 bases. CDR3 length: 18 residues. The CDR3 loop reads CASSQELAANVLQETQYF. CDR3 coding DNA: TGTGCCAGCAGCCAGGAACTAGCGGCCAACGTACTTCAAGAGACCCAGTACTTC.

This clonotype was picked up a small number of times. V usage is TRBV10-3 and J usage is TRBJ2-1; the D gene is possibly TRBD2 (6 bases). CDR3 length equals 14 residues. Germline V gene data show CDR1 as ENHRY and CDR2 as SYGVKD. The ends were cut back, 4 bases at V and 5 bases at J, with 12 bases in the middle. The CDR3 reads CAISGPRLDNEQFF. The CDR3 DNA reads TGTGCCATCAGTGGCCCCCGACTAGACAATGAGCAGTTCTTC.

This clonotype has more than one count but fewer than ten. The chain uses TRBV15 and TRBJ2-4; no reliable D call. V was pared by 8 bases and J by 0 bases, with 5 bases between. The CDR3 runs 12 residues. Germline CDR1 reads LNHNV; CDR2 reads YYDKDF (reference sequence). Here the CDR3 DNA reads TGTGCCACCTCGCTAGCCAAAAACATTCAGTACTTC. Amino acid sequence: CATSLAKNIQYF. Filled out from reference TRBV15 and TRBJ2-4, the complete variable domain reads DAMVIQNPRYQVTQFGKPVTLSCSQTLNHNVMYWYQQKSSQAPKLLFHYYDKDFNNEADTPDNFQSRRPNTSFCFLDIRSPGLGDTAMYLCATSLAKNIQYFGAGTRLSVL.

This clonotype was observed a few times. V usage is TRBV15 and J usage is TRBJ2-3, with 8 bases identical to TRBD2. The CDR3 sequence is 17 residues long. CDR1 is LNHNV, CDR2 YYDKDF, per germline (reference sequence). Losses at the gene ends were 4 bases for V and 2 bases for J; bases not matched to a gene: 11. CDR3 loop: CATSTRCSGVLTDTQYF. The CDR3, as DNA: TGTGCCACCAGCACCCGGTGTAGCGGGGTTCTCACAGATACGCAGTATTTT.

The gene calls are TRBV5-5 and TRBJ2-5, with unresolved D. V gave up 3 bases and J gave up 2 bases, with 14 bases separating them. This CDR3 comprises 15 residues. From germline, CDR1 is SGHKS and CDR2 YYEKEE (reference sequence). CDR3 region: CASSSAGRQQETQYF. The CDR3 nucleotides are TGTGCCAGCAGCTCCGCCGGACGGCAACAAGAGACCCAGTACTTC.

The sample holds a few counts of this clonotype. This chain uses TRBV4-3 with TRBJ1-2, with TRBD1 matching over 7 bases. Losses at the gene ends were 4 bases for V and 2 bases for J; bases not matched to a gene: 7. From germline, CDR1 is LGHNA and CDR2 YSLEER. The CDR3 totals 15 residues. The CDR3 nucleotides read TGCGCCAGCAGCCTCGGTGAGACAGGGAACTATGGCTACACCTTC. This codes for CASSLGETGNYGYTF.

This clonotype has more than one count but fewer than ten. The V and J genes are TRBV7-8 and TRBJ2-2, with D unclear. V was cut by 7 bases and J by 6 bases, with 15 bases left in between. The length of the CDR3 is 14 residues. From germline, CDR1 is SGHVS and CDR2 FQNEAQ. CDR3 in amino acids: CASTWIPSAGELFF. Written as DNA, the CDR3 is TGTGCCAGCACGTGGATCCCCTCAGCCGGGGAGCTGTTTTTT.

In DNA, the CDR3 is TGTGCCTGGAGTCCACAGGGATATGGCTACACCTTC. It is translated as CAWSPQGYGYTF. J is TRBJ1-2 and V is TRBV30; possible D gene TRBD1, 6 bases. Trimming left V 2 bases short and J 5 bases short, with 9 bases between. This CDR3 comprises 12 residues. Germline V CDR1 and CDR2: GTSNPN, SVGIG (reference sequence).

V and J are TRBV20-1 and TRBJ2-1; no reliable D call. Per germline, CDR1 DFQATT and CDR2 SNEGSKA (reference sequence). The CDR3 is made up of 11 amino acids. Trimming shortened V by 6 bases and J by 12 bases, and 15 bases separated the two germline ends. CDR3 region: CSAPLGRTQFF. CDR3 nucleotide sequence: TGCAGTGCCCCGTTAGGGCGGACGCAGTTCTTC.

V gene TRBV4-1 combines with J gene TRBJ2-1; TRBD2 aligns across 9 bases. The junction had 9 bases not matched to a gene; V was cut back by 0 bases and J by 6 bases. The germline V gene has CDR1 MGHRA and CDR2 YSYEKL. The CDR3 length is 17 residues. CDR3 loop: CASSQDLAGGPGNEQFF. In nucleotides, the CDR3 is TGCGCCAGCAGCCAAGATCTGGCGGGGGGGCCGGGCAATGAGCAGTTCTTC.

V gene TRBV29-1 combines with J gene TRBJ2-7, with D perhaps matching TRBD1 (6 bases). The V and J ends lost 4 bases and 1 base respectively, with 14 bases between them. The CDR3 extends over 14 amino acids. Germline V gives CDR1 SQVTM, CDR2 ANQGSEA. The DNA for the CDR3 is TGCAGCGTTGCTCGGGCAGGGGAATCCTACGAGCAGTACTTC. Protein sequence: CSVARAGESYEQYF.

This clonotype occurred a few times. The V gene is TRBV9, the J gene TRBJ2-2, with 7 positions matching TRBD2. Germline-derived CDR1 and CDR2 are SGDLS and YYNGEE. The CDR3 sequence is 16 residues long. Trimming at V came to 2 bases and at J to 2 bases, leaving 6 bases not matched to a gene. The CDR3, as DNA: TGTGCCAGCAGCGTGACCGGACTAGTTAACACCGGGGAGCTGTTTTTT. It codes for CASSVTGLVNTGELFF.

This clonotype was counted a few times. The CDR3 is CASSQGGGARYEQYF. In DNA, the CDR3 is TGCGCCAGCAGCCAAGGGGGTGGGGCACGCTACGAGCAGTACTTC. The chain joins TRBV4-3 to TRBJ2-7, with a tentative D call TRBD1 (5 bases). Germline-derived CDR1 and CDR2 are LGHNA and YSLEER. This CDR3 has 15 residues. Trimming took off 1 base at V and 3 bases at J, with 13 bases between the two ends.

The chain combines TRBV6-2 or TRBV6-3 with TRBJ1-5; D call uncertain. The CDR3 totals 19 residues. V was trimmed by 4 bases and J by 2 bases, leaving 24 bases between them. Germline V gene lookup returns CDR1 MNHEY and CDR2 SVGEGT. The CDR3 DNA is TGTGCCAGCAGTTTTTTTGGTTGGCAGGCCTTCGATGGCAATCAGCCCCAGCATTTT. It codes for CASSFFGWQAFDGNQPQHF.

The chain carries TRBV5-1 and TRBJ2-7; 8 nucleotides align to TRBD1. Unmatched junction bases numbered 12, after V lost 3 bases and J lost 4 bases. Germline CDR1 and CDR2: SGHRS and YFSETQ. This CDR3 is built from 16 residues. CDR3 DNA sequence: TGCGCCAGCAGCTCCCTGGGGGCAGGGGGCAGTTACGAGCAGTACTTC. Translation: CASSSLGAGGSYEQYF.

This clonotype has only a few counts. The genes are TRBV20-1 and TRBJ1-1; no clear D gene. Trimming took 6 bases from V and 4 from J, leaving 12 bases between them. This CDR3 is 12 amino acids long. In germline, CDR1 is DFQATT, CDR2 SNEGSKA (reference sequence). CDR3 in DNA: TGCAGTGCCCCGAAATGGGGCACTGAAGCTTTCTTT. The encoded protein is CSAPKWGTEAFF.

This sequence joins TRBV7-2 and TRBJ2-1; D is undetermined. This CDR3 comprises 14 residues. Trimming took off 1 base at V and 7 bases at J, with 11 bases between the two ends. Germline V gene sequence: CDR1 SGHTA, CDR2 FQGNSA. The CDR3 DNA is TGTGCCAGCAGCTTAGTACAGTCCTCTAATGAGCAGTTCTTC. Residues: CASSLVQSSNEQFF.